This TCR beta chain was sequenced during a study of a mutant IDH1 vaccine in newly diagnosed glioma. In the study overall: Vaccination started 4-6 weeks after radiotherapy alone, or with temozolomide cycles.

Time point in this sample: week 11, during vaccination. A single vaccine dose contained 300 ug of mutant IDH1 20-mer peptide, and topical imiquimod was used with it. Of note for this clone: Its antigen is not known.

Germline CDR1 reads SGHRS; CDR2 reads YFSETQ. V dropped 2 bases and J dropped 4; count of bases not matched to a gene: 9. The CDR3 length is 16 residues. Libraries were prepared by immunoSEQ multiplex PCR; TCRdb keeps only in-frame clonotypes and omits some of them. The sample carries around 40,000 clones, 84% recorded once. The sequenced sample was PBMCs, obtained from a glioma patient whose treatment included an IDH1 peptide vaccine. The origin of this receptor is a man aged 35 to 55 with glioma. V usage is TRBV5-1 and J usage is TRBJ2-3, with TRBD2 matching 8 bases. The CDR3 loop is CASSFSDGRGADTQYF. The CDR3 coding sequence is TGCGCCAGCAGCTTTTCAGACGGGAGGGGCGCAGATACGCAGTATTTT.